Following are 25 T cell receptor beta chains from one sample sequenced in a study of blood T cell repertoires in COVID-19. Produced via immunoSEQ multiplex PCR; TCRdb's table is partial and in-frame only. The data show approximately 250,000 clones, with roughly 90% seen just once and less than 15% held by the top ten. Sequencing input: peripheral blood. All receptors come from a woman aged 70-85 years with COVID-19, enrolled during active disease.

A single count supports this clone. CDR3 amino acids: CASRRPGGFTEAFF. CDR3 sequence (DNA): TGTGCCAGCAGACGACCGGGGGGCTTCACTGAAGCTTTCTTT. This chain joins TRBV11-2 and TRBJ1-1; D may be TRBD1 (6 bases). Trimming left V 6 bases short and J 4 bases short, with 15 bases between. Germline V CDR1 and CDR2: SGHAT, FQNNGV. The CDR3 consists of 14 residues.

The chain recombines TRBV5-1 with TRBJ2-5; 9 bases map to TRBD2. After removal of 4 bases from V and 3 bases from J, the junction contained 7 bases not matched to a gene. This CDR3 has 15 amino acids. Germline V gene sequence: CDR1 SGHRS, CDR2 YFSETQ. The CDR3 is CASSAQLAGKETQYF. The CDR3 DNA reads TGCGCCAGCAGCGCCCAACTAGCGGGCAAAGAGACCCAGTACTTC.

This chain's CDR3 is CASSFTGGAGEKLFF. The CDR3 region has the DNA TGTGCCAGCAGTTTTACAGGGGGCGCGGGTGAAAAACTGTTTTTT. The chain employs TRBV27 and TRBJ1-4, with 9 bases lining up with TRBD1. After removal of 3 bases from V and 7 bases from J, the junction contained 6 bases not matched to a gene. CDR1 and CDR2 (germline): MNHEY, SMNVEV (reference sequence). The CDR3 totals 15 residues. Full variable domain (outside the CDR3, taken from reference TRBV27 and TRBJ1-4): EAQVTQNPRYLITVTGKKLTVTCSQNMNHEYMSWYRQDPGLGLRQIYYSMNVEVTDKGDVPEGYKVSRKEKRNFPLILESPSPNQTSLYFCASSFTGGAGEKLFFGSGTQLSVL.

This chain links TRBV7-8 with TRBJ2-7; tentatively, D is TRBD1 (6 bases). Trimming shortened V by 4 bases and J by 1 base, and 11 bases separated the two germline ends. Germline values: CDR1 SGHVS, CDR2 FQNEAQ. The CDR3 sequence is 14 residues long. CDR3 nucleotides: TGTGCCAGCAGCTCGCACAGGGATTCCTACGAGCAGTACTTC. Translation gives CASSSHRDSYEQYF.

The chain carries TRBV24-1 and TRBJ1-2, with a possible D match to TRBD1 (5 bases). With 3 bases removed from V and 14 bases from J, the gap between germline ends came to 12 bases. The germline gives CDR1 KGHDR, CDR2 SFDVKD. This CDR3 has 11 amino acids. The CDR3 DNA follows: TGTGCCACCAGTGATGGACGACAGCCGACCTTC. Translated, it gives CATSDGRQPTF.

The sample holds a few counts of this clone. This rearrangement joins TRBV3-1 (or the pseudogene TRBV3-2) to TRBJ1-2; the D gene is possibly TRBD1 (6 bases). The CDR3 totals 12 residues. Trimming stripped 7 bases from V and 9 bases from J, with 15 bases between. Germline V gene sequence: CDR1 LGHDT, CDR2 YNNKEL (reference sequence). CDR3 loop: CASNRGDTSYTF. The CDR3 bases are TGTGCCAGCAACCGAGGGGACACCAGCTACACCTTC.

This chain joins TRBV29-1 and TRBJ1-1; tentative D call: TRBD1 (6 bases). V gave up 3 bases and J gave up 2 bases, with 16 bases separating them. The CDR3 has 15 amino acids. CDR1 is SQVTM and CDR2 is ANQGSEA in the germline V gene. In DNA, the CDR3 is TGCAGCGTTGACACCGGGACAACAGTAAACACTGAAGCTTTCTTT. The encoded protein is CSVDTGTTVNTEAFF.

The gene calls are TRBV27 and TRBJ2-7; the match to TRBD1 covers 9 bases. V shed 6 bases, J shed 0 bases, and the junction held 6 bases outside the gene matches. The CDR3 totals 15 residues. Germline V gene lookup returns CDR1 MNHEY and CDR2 SMNVEV (reference sequence). For the CDR3, the DNA is TGTGCCAGCAGACTTCCGGGACAGGGCTCCTACGAGCAGTACTTC. This encodes CASRLPGQGSYEQYF.

The chain carries TRBV7-2 and TRBJ1-1; 9 positions agree with TRBD1. CDR1 and CDR2 (germline): SGHTA, FQGNSA. CDR3 length: 15 amino acids. V was clipped by 4 bases and J by 5 bases; unmatched bases: 8. The CDR3 protein is CASSSRRDRVTEAFF. The CDR3 region has the DNA TGTGCCAGCAGCTCCCGAAGGGACAGGGTAACTGAAGCTTTCTTT. Based on the CDR3 plus reference TRBV7-2 and TRBJ1-1, the full variable domain is GAGVSQSPSNKVTEKGKDVELRCDPISGHTALYWYRQSLGQGLEFLIYFQGNSAPDKSGLPSDRFSAERTGGSVSTLTIQRTQQEDSAVYLCASSSRRDRVTEAFFGQGTRLTVV.

The gene calls are TRBV3-1 (or the pseudogene TRBV3-2) and TRBJ2-7; 11 nucleotides agree with TRBD2. Germline CDR1 is LGHDT and CDR2 is YNNKEL (reference sequence). CDR3 size: 16 residues. Losses at the gene ends were 3 bases for V and 1 base for J; bases not matched to a gene: 5. The CDR3 sequence: CASSHGIAGGSYEQYF. The CDR3 nucleotides are TGTGCCAGCAGCCATGGGATAGCGGGGGGGTCCTACGAGCAGTACTTC.

This clone was detected many times. This sequence joins TRBV18 and TRBJ2-2, with D perhaps TRBD2 (6 bases). This CDR3 has 16 residues. CDR1 is KGHSH, CDR2 LQKENI, per germline. Deletions cut 6 bases from V and 5 bases from J, with 19 bases between. The CDR3 coding sequence is TGTGCCAGCTCGCCCCTGGGCGGGGAGGCGACCGGGGAGCTGTTTTTT. Its protein product is CASSPLGGEATGELFF. The full variable domain, completed using reference TRBV18 and TRBJ2-2, is NAGVMQNPRHLVRRRGQEARLRCSPMKGHSHVYWYRQLPEEGLKFMVYLQKENIIDESGMPKERFSAEFPKEGPSILRIQQVVRGDSAAYFCASSPLGGEATGELFFGEGSRLTVL.

The chain has TRBV24-1 and TRBJ2-5; D possibly corresponds to TRBD2 (6 bases). The V end lost 10 bases, the J end lost 8 bases, and 22 bases lay between the germline ends. Per the germline V gene, CDR1 is KGHDR and CDR2 is SFDVKD. This CDR3 contains 14 residues. Written as DNA, the CDR3 is TGTGCCACGGGGGAGGCGGGGCACGCGGGAACCCAGTACTTC. Residues: CATGEAGHAGTQYF.

This clone came up once. The chain couples TRBV6-5 to TRBJ2-3, with a tentative D call TRBD2 (7 bases). Trimming pared 0 bases from V and 6 bases from J, leaving 13 bases between. This CDR3 spans 15 amino acids. Germline V CDR1 and CDR2: MNHEY, SVGAGI. The CDR3 is CASSYSGGGQDTQYF. CDR3 nucleotides: TGTGCCAGCAGTTACTCGGGGGGGGGCCAGGATACGCAGTATTTT.

CDR3 bases: TGTGCCAGTGTTTCCGGGACAGGTTTGAACACTGAAGCTTTCTTT. Translated: CASVSGTGLNTEAFF. The chain combines TRBV2 with TRBJ1-1, with TRBD1 matching over 8 bases. The germline V gene encodes CDR1 SNHLY and CDR2 FYNNEI. Trimming removed 9 bases from V and 0 bases from J; junction bases left unmatched: 9. The length of the CDR3 is 15 residues.

The gene calls are TRBV29-1 and TRBJ1-2, with no clear D. CDR1 and CDR2 (germline): SQVTM, ANQGSEA. The CDR3 covers 15 residues. V lost 0 bases, J lost 0 bases, and 11 bases lay in between. The CDR3 reads CSVEDPGYTNYGYTF. CDR3 DNA sequence: TGCAGCGTTGAAGATCCCGGGTATACTAACTATGGCTACACCTTC.

The chain couples TRBV7-2 to TRBJ2-1; no definite D call. Trimming took 3 bases from V and 2 from J, leaving 14 bases between them. In germline, CDR1 is SGHTA, CDR2 FQGNSA. This CDR3 has 16 amino acids. Here the CDR3 reads CASSLGSGVTYNEQFF. The CDR3 DNA sequence: TGTGCCAGCAGCTTGGGTTCCGGAGTTACCTACAATGAGCAGTTCTTC.

This rearrangement joins TRBV3-1 (or the pseudogene TRBV3-2) to TRBJ2-1; no firm D call. Per germline, CDR1 LGHDT and CDR2 YNNKEL (reference sequence). The CDR3 is 11 amino acids. V was cut by 1 base and J by 8 bases, with 3 bases left in between. Here the CDR3 DNA reads TGTGCCAGCAGCCAAGGGCATGAGCAGTTCTTC. It translates to CASSQGHEQFF.

This clone was counted many times. The chain has TRBV13 and TRBJ2-7, with D perhaps matching TRBD2 (5 bases). Germline CDR1 reads PRHDT; CDR2 reads FYEKMQ (reference sequence). V was pared by 2 bases and J by 3 bases, with 8 bases between. The CDR3 spans 13 residues. The CDR3 nucleotides are TGTGCCAGCAGCTTACGGGGTAACTACGAGCAGTACTTC. This sequence encodes CASSLRGNYEQYF.

The V and J genes are TRBV28 and TRBJ1-2; D perhaps matches TRBD1 (6 bases). Germline CDR1 reads MDHEN; CDR2 reads SYDVKM. The CDR3 length is 14 residues. The germline V and J ends were trimmed by 6 bases and 2 bases, with 13 bases remaining between them. The CDR3 region has the DNA TGTGCCAGCAGCCCCATCACAGGGAACTATGGCTACACCTTC. As protein: CASSPITGNYGYTF.

The chain uses TRBV6-6 and TRBJ1-2; D is unclear. CDR1 and CDR2 (germline): MNHNY, SVGAGI (reference sequence). The CDR3 spans 13 residues. The V gene lost 6 bases and the J gene lost 6 bases, with 14 bases spanning the gap. CDR3 nucleotides: TGTGCCAGCAGCCCCTACCCCATCCATGGCTACACCTTC. Translated, it gives CASSPYPIHGYTF.

This clone was counted only a few times. V gene TRBV28 combines with J gene TRBJ1-6, with TRBD1 identical over 9 bases. CDR3 length equals 15 residues. The germline V gene has CDR1 MDHEN and CDR2 SYDVKM. V lost 5 bases, J lost 5 bases, and 4 bases stayed unmatched. DNA of the CDR3: TGTGCCAGCAGTCGGGGGGACAGGGATAATTCACCCCTCCACTTT. As protein: CASSRGDRDNSPLHF.

The chain recombines TRBV7-9 with TRBJ2-6; possible D gene TRBD1, 6 bases. The germline gives CDR1 SEHNR, CDR2 FQNEAQ (reference sequence). V lost 4 bases, J lost 0 bases, and 16 bases lay in between. The CDR3 runs to 18 residues. The CDR3 bases are TGTGCCAGCAGCTCCGGGACATCCGCGCTCTCTGGGGCCAACGTCCTGACTTTC. It yields the protein CASSSGTSALSGANVLTF.

This rearrangement joins TRBV12-3 or TRBV12-4 to TRBJ1-1, with D uncertain. V lost 6 bases to trimming and J lost 4 bases, with 9 bases between them. This CDR3 contains 12 residues. DNA of the CDR3: TGTGCCAGCAGGGAGTTGGGCACTGAAGCTTTCTTT. Protein: CASRELGTEAFF.

This clone was counted a single time. This chain uses TRBV3-1 (or the pseudogene TRBV3-2) with TRBJ1-2, with unresolved D. Trimming took off 6 bases at V and 8 bases at J, with 13 bases between the two ends. The CDR3 extends over 12 amino acids. Germline values: CDR1 LGHDT, CDR2 YNNKEL (reference sequence). CDR3 sequence: CASSLRDVGYTF. The CDR3 DNA reads as TGTGCCAGCAGTCTTCGAGATGTGGGCTACACCTTC.

This rearrangement joins TRBV2 to TRBJ2-5; 15 nucleotides agree with TRBD2. The V gene end was trimmed by 1 base and the J gene end by 4 bases; junction bases not matched to a gene: 7. Germline V gene lookup returns CDR1 SNHLY and CDR2 FYNNEI. The length of the CDR3 is 18 residues. The CDR3 region is CASSEGTSGGAGRETQYF. CDR3 in DNA: TGTGCCAGCAGTGAAGGGACTAGCGGGGGGGCCGGTAGAGAGACCCAGTACTTC.